The rows below give T cell receptor beta chains drawn from one sample of a study of T cell responses to AZD1222 COVID-19 vaccine. The data were produced by immunoSEQ multiplex PCR, yet TCRdb's version contains in-frame clones alone and is incomplete. Of 120,000 or so clones detected, approximately 89% appear once; the ten largest clones hold about 5.6%. Specimen: peripheral blood, collected on day 0 of AZD1222 vaccination. Receptors originate from an adult in good health. Each CDR3 is given with its conserved first and last residue. D genes are given only for firm matches. Size tells how often a clone was seen (once, few, many) or the class of an expanded clone, and some rows leave it out.

clone size	J gene	V gene	D gene	CDR3 protein	CDR3 DNA
.	TRBJ1-1	TRBV14	.	CASSPTRTLTEAFF	TGTGCCAGCAGCCCAACCCGGACTTTGACTGAAGCTTTCTTT
once	TRBJ2-7	TRBV24-1	.	CATSGATYEQYF	TGTGCCACCAGTGGGGCCACCTACGAGCAGTACTTC
once	TRBJ2-1	TRBV18	.	CASSQKGGGANEQFF	TGTGCCAGCTCACAAAAAGGGGGCGGGGCCAATGAGCAGTTCTTC
.	TRBJ1-3	TRBV30	.	CAWSVGYSGNTIYF	TGTGCCTGGAGTGTAGGGTACTCTGGAAACACCATATATTTT
.	TRBJ1-1	TRBV7-9	.	CASSLTPGPGTEAFF	TGTGCCAGCAGCTTAACCCCGGGGCCCGGGACTGAAGCTTTCTTT
once	TRBJ2-2	TRBV5-8	.	CASSFRPFSGNTGELFF	TGTGCCAGCAGCTTCCGGCCCTTTAGCGGGAACACCGGGGAGCTGTTTTTT
.	TRBJ2-1	TRBV7-2	.	CASSLESYNEQFF	TGTGCCAGCAGCTTAGAATCCTACAATGAGCAGTTCTTC
.	TRBJ1-5	TRBV2	TRBD1	CASSGQGVLQPQHF	TGTGCCAGCAGCGGACAGGGGGTTTTACAGCCCCAGCATTTT
.	TRBJ2-3	TRBV11-3	TRBD2	CASSHGGPRGGRPSTDTQYF	TGTGCCAGCAGTCATGGGGGGCCCCGGGGGGGACGTCCTAGCACAGATACGCAGTATTTT
.	TRBJ1-5	TRBV18	TRBD1	CASSLLDRAGQPQHF	TGTGCCAGCTCACTCTTGGACAGGGCGGGACAGCCCCAGCATTTT
.	TRBJ1-1	TRBV28	TRBD1	CASSPGGTNTEAFF	TGTGCCAGCAGTCCAGGGGGTACGAACACTGAAGCTTTCTTT
once	TRBJ1-6	TRBV29-1	.	CSVGEQHNSPLHF	TGCAGCGTTGGGGAACAGCATAATTCACCCCTCCACTTT
.	TRBJ1-1	TRBV19	TRBD1	CASSGTGTKNTEAFF	TGTGCCAGCTCCGGGACAGGGACCAAGAACACTGAAGCTTTCTTT
.	TRBJ2-5	TRBV2	TRBD1	CASRRTGTAQETQYF	TGTGCCAGCAGACGGACGGGGACAGCCCAAGAGACCCAGTACTTC
.	TRBJ1-3	TRBV4-1	.	CASSQDIGVPSSGNTIYF	TGCGCCAGCAGCCAAGATATCGGGGTCCCTAGCTCTGGAAACACCATATATTTT
.	TRBJ1-5	TRBV6-5	.	CASSYSSGAGNQPQHF	TGTGCCAGCAGTTACTCCTCGGGGGCCGGCAATCAGCCCCAGCATTTT
few	TRBJ1-6	TRBV7-9	TRBD1	CASSQMDREYSPLHF	TGTGCCAGCAGCCAGATGGACAGGGAATATTCACCCCTCCACTTT
once	TRBJ1-2	TRBV4-1	TRBD1	CASSQEGQGLLYGYTF	TGCGCCAGCAGCCAAGAGGGACAGGGACTTCTCTATGGCTACACCTTC